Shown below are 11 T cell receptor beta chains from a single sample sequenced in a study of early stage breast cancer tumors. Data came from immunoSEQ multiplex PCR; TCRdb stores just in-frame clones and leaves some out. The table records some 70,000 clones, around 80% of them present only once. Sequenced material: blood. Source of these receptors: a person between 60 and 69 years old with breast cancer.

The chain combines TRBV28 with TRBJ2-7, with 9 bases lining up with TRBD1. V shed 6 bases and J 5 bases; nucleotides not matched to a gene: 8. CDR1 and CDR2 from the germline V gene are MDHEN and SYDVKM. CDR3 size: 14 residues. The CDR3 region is CASRPWTGVDEQYF. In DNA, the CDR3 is TGTGCCAGCAGACCCTGGACAGGGGTGGACGAGCAGTACTTC.

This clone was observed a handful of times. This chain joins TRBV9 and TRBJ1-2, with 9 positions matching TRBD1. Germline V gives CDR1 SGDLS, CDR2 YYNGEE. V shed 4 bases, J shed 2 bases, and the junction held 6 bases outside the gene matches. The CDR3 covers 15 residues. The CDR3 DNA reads TGTGCCAGCAGCTCTCGGACAGGGGCGAACTATGGCTACACCTTC. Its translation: CASSSRTGANYGYTF.

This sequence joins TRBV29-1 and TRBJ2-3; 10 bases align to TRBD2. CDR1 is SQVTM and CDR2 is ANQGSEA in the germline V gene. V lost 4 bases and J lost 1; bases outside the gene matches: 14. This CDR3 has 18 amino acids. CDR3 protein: CSVGASGRLGGGTDTQYF. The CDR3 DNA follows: TGCAGCGTTGGGGCTAGCGGGAGACTCGGCGGGGGCACAGATACGCAGTATTTT.

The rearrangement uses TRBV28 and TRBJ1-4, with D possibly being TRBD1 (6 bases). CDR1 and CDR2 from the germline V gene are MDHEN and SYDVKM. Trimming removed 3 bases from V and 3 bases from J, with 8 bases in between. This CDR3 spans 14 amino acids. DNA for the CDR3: TGTGCCAGCAGTTTGGGGGGCCCTAATGAAAAACTGTTTTTT. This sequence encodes CASSLGGPNEKLFF.

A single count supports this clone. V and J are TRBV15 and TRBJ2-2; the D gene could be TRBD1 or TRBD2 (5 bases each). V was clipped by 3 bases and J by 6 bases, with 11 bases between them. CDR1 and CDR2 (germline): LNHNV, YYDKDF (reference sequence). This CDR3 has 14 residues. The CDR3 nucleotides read TGTGCCACCAGCAGGGGACGCGGAGCCGGGGAGCTGTTTTTT. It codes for CATSRGRGAGELFF.

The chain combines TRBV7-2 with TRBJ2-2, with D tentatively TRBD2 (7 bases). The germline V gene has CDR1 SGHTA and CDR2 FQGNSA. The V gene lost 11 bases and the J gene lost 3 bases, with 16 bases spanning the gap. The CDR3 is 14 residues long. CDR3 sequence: CACRGGEYTGELFF. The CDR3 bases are TGTGCCTGTAGGGGGGGCGAGTACACCGGGGAGCTGTTTTTT. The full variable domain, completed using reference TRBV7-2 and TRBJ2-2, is GAGVSQSPSNKVTEKGKDVELRCDPISGHTALYWYRQSLGQGLEFLIYFQGNSAPDKSGLPSDRFSAERTGGSVSTLTIQRTQQEDSAVYLCACRGGEYTGELFFGEGSRLTVL.

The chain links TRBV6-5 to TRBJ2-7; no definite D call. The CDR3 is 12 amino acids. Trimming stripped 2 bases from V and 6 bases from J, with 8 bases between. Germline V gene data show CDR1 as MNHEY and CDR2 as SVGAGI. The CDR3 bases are TGTGCCAGCAGTTACGTTAGTGGCGAGCAGTACTTC. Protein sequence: CASSYVSGEQYF.

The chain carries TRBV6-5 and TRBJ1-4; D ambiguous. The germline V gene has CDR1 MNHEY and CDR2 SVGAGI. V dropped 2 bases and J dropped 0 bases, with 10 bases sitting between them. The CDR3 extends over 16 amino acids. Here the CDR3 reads CASSYIGLSTNEKLFF. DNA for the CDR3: TGTGCCAGCAGTTACATCGGGTTGTCAACTAATGAAAAACTGTTTTTT.

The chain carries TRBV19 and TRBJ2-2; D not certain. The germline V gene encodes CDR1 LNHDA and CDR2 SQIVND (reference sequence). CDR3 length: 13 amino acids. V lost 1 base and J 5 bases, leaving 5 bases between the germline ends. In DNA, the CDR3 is TGTGCCAGTAGTATAGGTAGGACCGGGGAGCTGTTTTTT. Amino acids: CASSIGRTGELFF.

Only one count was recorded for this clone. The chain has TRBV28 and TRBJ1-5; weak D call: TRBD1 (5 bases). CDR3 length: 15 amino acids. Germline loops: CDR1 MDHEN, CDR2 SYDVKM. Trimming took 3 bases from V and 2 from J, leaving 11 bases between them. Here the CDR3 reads CASSLAGRRNQPQHF. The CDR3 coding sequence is TGTGCCAGCAGTTTGGCAGGGCGCCGCAATCAGCCCCAGCATTTT.

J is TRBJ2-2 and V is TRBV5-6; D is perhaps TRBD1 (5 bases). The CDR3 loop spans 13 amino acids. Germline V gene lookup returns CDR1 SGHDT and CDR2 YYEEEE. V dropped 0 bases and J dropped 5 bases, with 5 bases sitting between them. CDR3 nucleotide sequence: TGTGCCAGCAGCTTGGCAGGGACCGGGGAGCTGTTTTTT. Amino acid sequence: CASSLAGTGELFF.